This TCR beta chain originates from a study of Ad26.COV2.S vaccination and SARS-CoV-2 variants. Study at large: Donor got 5x10^10 or 1x10^11 viral particles of Ad26.COV2.S.

Points on this clone: Other DNA sequences within the sample encode an identical CDR3.

Libraries were prepared by immunoSEQ multiplex PCR; TCRdb keeps only in-frame clonotypes and omits some of them. The profile shows 250,000 to 300,000 clones, around 87% of them singletons. From germline, CDR1 is MNHEY and CDR2 SVGAGI. Between the trimmed V and J ends, which lost 6 bases and 0 bases, there was a span of 8 bases. CDR3 length: 13 amino acids. Treatment described: 15 to 20 received Ad26.COV2.S at low or high dose, single or two shots; roughly five received placebo; per-sample allocation not given. Samples analyzed were those drawn on day 63 after the first vaccine or placebo injection. The chain joins TRBV6-5 to TRBJ1-2; D gene ambiguous. This receptor was identified in a person between 18 and 60 years old who received the Ad26.COV2.S COVID-19 vaccine or a placebo. The starting material was peripheral blood, obtained in a trial of Ad26.COV2.S vaccine versus placebo. CDR3 residues: CASSLQSNYGYTF. As DNA, the CDR3 is TGTGCCAGCAGCCTACAATCTAACTATGGCTACACCTTC.